The 32 T cell receptor beta chains reported below all come from one sample, sequenced in a study of CD8 T cells in ankylosing spondylitis. One entry per CDR3 protein results from TCRdb running MiXCR on the 5' RACE reads. The table shows more than 110,000 distinct CDR3 sequences, with more than 7% occurring only once. The material sequenced was synovial fluid, either unsorted or a sorted T cell fraction (not recorded which). Receptors originate from a male donor with ankylosing spondylitis.

The sample holds a few counts of this clonotype. V and J are TRBV7-9 and TRBJ1-5; D gene uncertain. Germline V CDR1 and CDR2: SEHNR, FQNEAQ (reference sequence). The V gene lost 4 bases and the J gene lost 0 bases, with 13 bases spanning the gap. CDR3 length: 16 residues. The CDR3 region is CASSSMGTGSNQPQHF. The CDR3 nucleotides are TGTGCCAGCAGCTCTATGGGAACGGGTAGCAATCAGCCCCAGCATTTT.

This clonotype was picked up many times. The chain is built from TRBV5-1 and TRBJ2-1; D not resolved. The length of the CDR3 is 12 residues. Germline CDR1 and CDR2: SGHRS and YFSETQ. The V end was cut by 0 bases, the J end by 13 bases, with 11 bases between. The CDR3: CASSLGENIQFF. The CDR3 DNA follows: TGCGCCAGCAGCTTGGGAGAGAACATTCAGTTCTTC.

The chain uses TRBV4-2 and TRBJ1-5; no reliable D call. There are 15 residues in the CDR3. The V gene lost 0 bases and the J gene lost 1 base, with 7 bases spanning the gap. Germline V gene sequence: CDR1 LGHNA, CDR2 YNFKEQ. The CDR3 region has the DNA TGTGCCAGCAGCCAAGATGTAGCGAGCAATCAGCCCCAGCATTTT. Its protein product is CASSQDVASNQPQHF.

This clonotype has a count of ten or more. The V gene is TRBV5-1, the J gene TRBJ2-7; TRBD1 agrees at 8 bases. Germline values: CDR1 SGHRS, CDR2 YFSETQ. CDR3 length: 14 residues. V gave up 2 bases and J gave up 6 bases; unmatched junction bases: 7. CDR3 sequence reads: CASSLRTGTGEQYF. As DNA, the CDR3 is TGCGCCAGCAGCTTAAGGACAGGGACGGGCGAGCAGTACTTC.

This chain joins TRBV18 and TRBJ2-2, with TRBD1 matching 7 bases. Germline loops: CDR1 KGHSH, CDR2 LQKENI. The J segment lost 5 bases and the V segment lost 2 bases, leaving 17 bases of the junction unmatched. The length of the CDR3 is 19 residues. DNA of the CDR3: TGTGCCAGCTCACCAAGAATCGGTGTGACAGGGATCATGACCGGGGAGCTGTTTTTT. Translating gives CASSPRIGVTGIMTGELFF.

The rearrangement links TRBV28 to TRBJ2-7, with D possibly being TRBD2 (6 bases). Germline V CDR1 and CDR2: MDHEN, SYDVKM. CDR3 length: 15 residues. With 8 bases removed from V and 4 bases from J, the gap between germline ends came to 21 bases. The CDR3, as DNA: TGTGCCAGCGAGGGTGGGGGGTTGATTACGTACGAGCAGTACTTC. As protein: CASEGGGLITYEQYF.

J is TRBJ2-3 and V is TRBV4-2, with unresolved D. Germline values: CDR1 LGHNA, CDR2 YNFKEQ. The CDR3 contains 15 residues. The V end lost 1 base, the J end lost 4 bases, and 12 bases lay between the germline ends. This chain's CDR3 is CASSQVGREADTQYF. DNA of the CDR3: TGTGCCAGCAGCCAAGTAGGAAGAGAGGCAGATACGCAGTATTTT.

This clonotype was seen many times. This chain links TRBV6-2 or TRBV6-3 with TRBJ1-2; D gene ambiguous. V shed 2 bases and J shed 7 bases, with 23 bases lying between them. CDR3 length: 17 amino acids. Germline CDR1 MNHEY, CDR2 SVGEGT. In DNA form, the CDR3 reads TGTGCCAGCAGTTACCCTGTGGTAGCCGGTACCGCTAGTGGCTACACCTTC. Translated: CASSYPVVAGTASGYTF.

This clonotype appeared many times. This sequence joins TRBV29-1 and TRBJ2-3; 9 bases align to TRBD1. Germline values: CDR1 SQVTM, CDR2 ANQGSEA. This CDR3 has 12 amino acids. CDR3: CSLQGATDTQYF. The CDR3 nucleotides are TGCAGTTTACAGGGGGCTACAGATACGCAGTATTTT.

The sample holds many counts of this clonotype. The chain recombines TRBV5-1 with TRBJ1-2, with TRBD1 identical over 9 bases. The V and J ends lost 7 bases and 8 bases, in that order; junction bases with no gene match: 12. The CDR3 is made up of 14 amino acids. Germline loops: CDR1 SGHRS, CDR2 YFSETQ. CDR3 in DNA: TGCGCCAGCCGTCCCGGGACAGGGATCGGCGGCTACACCTTC. Encoded protein: CASRPGTGIGGYTF.

Many counts were recorded for this clonotype. This chain links TRBV4-2 with TRBJ2-5, with unresolved D. The CDR3 has 14 amino acids. CDR1 and CDR2 (germline): LGHNA, YNFKEQ. Trimming left V 0 bases short and J 2 bases short, with 7 bases between. The CDR3 protein is CASSQDPLQETQYF. The CDR3 DNA reads as TGTGCCAGCAGCCAAGATCCGCTTCAAGAGACCCAGTACTTC.

This clonotype was observed at least ten times. The chain has TRBV6-5 and TRBJ2-7; the match to TRBD2 covers 10 bases. CDR3 size: 15 residues. V gave up 0 bases and J gave up 2 bases; unmatched junction bases: 1. Per germline, CDR1 MNHEY and CDR2 SVGAGI. In DNA, the CDR3 is TGTGCCAGCAGTTACTCGCTAGCGGGAGCCTACGAGCAGTACTTC. It specifies CASSYSLAGAYEQYF.

This clonotype was observed a handful of times. The V and J genes are TRBV3-1 and TRBJ2-4; perhaps TRBD2 as D (5 bases). Germline CDR1 is LGHDT and CDR2 is YNNKEL (reference sequence). V was pared by 2 bases and J by 3 bases, with 17 bases between. The CDR3 runs to 17 residues. The CDR3 loop is CASSQCRFGGLKNIQYF. As DNA, the CDR3 is TGTGCCAGCAGCCAATGCCGTTTTGGCGGGCTCAAAAACATTCAGTACTTC.

The chain employs TRBV5-1 and TRBJ2-1; TRBD1 is a possible D gene (6 bases). This CDR3 is 15 amino acids long. Trimming stripped 3 bases from V and 0 bases from J, with 10 bases between. CDR1 and CDR2 (germline): SGHRS, YFSETQ. CDR3 bases: TGCGCCAGCAGCTGGACGGACAGCTCCTACAATGAGCAGTTCTTC. It specifies CASSWTDSSYNEQFF.

This clonotype was counted ten times or more. The chain carries TRBV6-2 or TRBV6-3 and TRBJ2-1; D possibly corresponds to TRBD2 (5 bases). Germline V CDR1 and CDR2: MNHEY, SVGEGT. The CDR3 is 20 residues long. V lost 2 bases and J 1 base, leaving 24 bases between the germline ends. The CDR3 DNA follows: TGTGCCAGCAGTTACGGGCTTCGGACTCTAACGAAATCTTCCTACAATGAGCAGTTCTTC. It codes for CASSYGLRTLTKSSYNEQFF.

The J gene is TRBJ2-3, the V gene TRBV5-1, with D tentatively TRBD1 (6 bases). There are 14 residues in the CDR3. Trimming pared 3 bases from V and 3 bases from J, leaving 11 bases between. Looked up from germline, CDR1 is SGHRS and CDR2 is YFSETQ. The CDR3: CASSWGHRTDTQYF. CDR3 in DNA: TGCGCCAGCAGCTGGGGGCACAGAACAGATACGCAGTATTTT.

V and J are TRBV4-3 and TRBJ2-5, with 7 bases lining up with TRBD2. V dropped 0 bases and J dropped 2; count of bases not matched to a gene: 6. The CDR3 totals 16 residues. Germline CDR1 and CDR2: LGHNA and YSLEER. The CDR3 DNA is TGCGCCAGCAGCCAAGATCGGGGGACTACTCAAGAGACCCAGTACTTC. Protein sequence: CASSQDRGTTQETQYF.

V usage is TRBV20-1 and J usage is TRBJ1-5, with 9 bases fitting TRBD1. Germline CDR1 is DFQATT and CDR2 is SNEGSKA (reference sequence). This CDR3 has 14 amino acids. V lost 3 bases, J lost 6 bases, and 6 bases stayed unmatched. In nucleotides, the CDR3 is TGCAGTGCTAGTGTAGGGACAGGGAGTCAGCCCCAGCATTTT. This translates into CSASVGTGSQPQHF.

This clonotype appeared a few times. Here the CDR3 DNA reads TGCAGCGTTGAAGCGGAGGGAATGAACACCGGGGAGCTGTTTTTT. It specifies CSVEAEGMNTGELFF. This rearrangement joins TRBV29-1 to TRBJ2-2, with a weak D call TRBD2 (6 bases). Germline V gives CDR1 SQVTM, CDR2 ANQGSEA. V dropped 1 base and J dropped 1 base, with 10 bases sitting between them. The CDR3 spans 15 residues.

Only a few counts were recorded for this clonotype. V and J are TRBV20-1 and TRBJ2-3; maybe TRBD1 (5 bases). This CDR3 is 13 amino acids long. The V and J ends lost 5 bases and 3 bases respectively, with 12 bases between them. Germline loops: CDR1 DFQATT, CDR2 SNEGSKA (reference sequence). The CDR3 nucleotides read TGCAGTGCTGACTTAAGGGGTACAGATACGCAGTATTTT. Amino acid sequence: CSADLRGTDTQYF.

J is TRBJ1-3 and V is TRBV12-3 or TRBV12-4; the match to TRBD1 covers 7 bases. Trimming took 6 bases from V and 4 from J; bases not matched to a gene: 12. The length of the CDR3 is 16 residues. The CDR3 loop reads CASSRGQPGSGNTIYF. Written as DNA, the CDR3 is TGTGCCAGCAGCAGGGGACAGCCCGGGTCCGGAAACACCATATATTTT.

The genes are TRBV5-5 and TRBJ2-1; TRBD2 matches at 10 bases. Trimming cost V 5 bases and J 1 base; bases outside gene matches: 9. CDR3 length: 17 residues. CDR1 and CDR2 from the germline V gene are SGHKS and YYEKEE (reference sequence). The CDR3 region is CASSFTSGELSYNEQFF. Here the CDR3 DNA reads TGTGCCAGCAGTTTCACTAGCGGGGAACTTTCCTACAATGAGCAGTTCTTC. Full variable domain (rest looked up from reference TRBV5-5 and TRBJ2-1): DAGVTQSPTHLIKTRGQQVTLRCSPISGHKSVSWYQQVLGQGPQFIFQYYEKEERGRGNFPDRFSARQFPNYSSELNVNALLLGDSALYLCASSFTSGELSYNEQFFGPGTRLTVL.

This clonotype came up a few times. CDR3 region: CATSDTEAGANVLTF. CDR3 coding DNA: TGTGCCACCAGTGATACTGAGGCTGGGGCCAACGTCCTGACTTTC. The gene calls are TRBV24-1 and TRBJ2-6; D gene ambiguous. The V end lost 3 bases, the J end lost 2 bases, and 7 bases lay between the germline ends. There are 15 residues in the CDR3. Germline V gives CDR1 KGHDR, CDR2 SFDVKD.

This clonotype has just a few counts. This chain joins TRBV10-3 and TRBJ2-1, with 9 bases aligning to TRBD2. Germline V gene lookup returns CDR1 ENHRY and CDR2 SYGVKD. V trimming: 4 bases; J trimming: 6 bases; junction bases outside the gene matches: 7. The CDR3 runs 15 residues. CDR3 amino acids: CAISGGRGGFNEQFF. In nucleotides, the CDR3 is TGTGCCATCAGTGGAGGGCGGGGGGGCTTCAATGAGCAGTTCTTC.

This sequence joins TRBV5-6 and TRBJ2-5; no firm D call. This CDR3 is built from 15 residues. V was trimmed by 0 bases and J by 2 bases, leaving 11 bases between them. Germline V lookup: CDR1 SGHDT, CDR2 YYEEEE. The CDR3 sequence: CASSLVSANQETQYF. DNA for the CDR3: TGTGCCAGCAGCTTGGTATCCGCTAATCAAGAGACCCAGTACTTC.

V usage is TRBV9 and J usage is TRBJ2-1; 10 bases agree with TRBD2. Germline values: CDR1 SGDLS, CDR2 YYNGEE. J gave up 4 bases and V 0 bases, and 4 bases lay outside the gene matches. This CDR3 is 16 amino acids long. The CDR3 DNA reads TGTGCCAGCAGCGTAGAGTCTAGCGGGGGATACAATGAGCAGTTCTTC. Translating it yields CASSVESSGGYNEQFF.

At least ten counts were recorded for this clonotype. The chain links TRBV28 to TRBJ1-5; D gene unclear. CDR3 length: 14 amino acids. In germline, CDR1 is MDHEN, CDR2 SYDVKM. The ends were cut back, 3 bases at V and 0 bases at J, with 6 bases in the middle. As DNA, the CDR3 is TGTGCCAGCAGTTTGCGGGGTAGCAATCAGCCCCAGCATTTT. Translating gives CASSLRGSNQPQHF.

This clonotype has a count of ten or more. V usage is TRBV20-1 and J usage is TRBJ2-7; D is unresolved. CDR3 length: 13 residues. CDR1 and CDR2 (germline): DFQATT, SNEGSKA (reference sequence). Trimming took 6 bases from V and 1 from J, leaving 13 bases between them. CDR3 in amino acids: CSALTLGSYEQYF. In nucleotides, the CDR3 is TGCAGTGCCCTTACCTTGGGGTCCTACGAGCAGTACTTC.

Many counts were recorded for this clonotype. This chain uses TRBV5-1 with TRBJ2-1, with D unresolved. In germline, CDR1 is SGHRS, CDR2 YFSETQ. Trimming cost V 0 bases and J 6 bases, with 4 bases left between them. This CDR3 is 12 amino acids long. The CDR3 nucleotides read TGCGCCAGCAGCTTGGAATTCAATGAGCAGTTCTTC. As protein: CASSLEFNEQFF.

This clonotype was seen more than once but under ten times. The rearrangement uses TRBV5-1 and TRBJ2-7; perhaps TRBD1 as D (6 bases). The CDR3 is 15 residues long. V gave up 0 bases and J gave up 4 bases, with 14 bases separating them. Germline-derived CDR1 and CDR2 are SGHRS and YFSETQ. CDR3 bases: TGCGCCAGCAGCTTGGCCCCAGGGGAATGGTACGAGCAGTACTTC. Its protein is CASSLAPGEWYEQYF.

The V and J genes are TRBV12-3 or TRBV12-4 and TRBJ2-5; D not resolved. The CDR3 has 11 residues. The V end was cut by 5 bases, the J end by 10 bases, with 11 bases between. The CDR3 is CASSPAEVQYF. The CDR3 DNA follows: TGTGCCAGCAGTCCCGCAGAGGTCCAGTACTTC.

This clonotype was detected many times. J is TRBJ2-1 and V is TRBV20-1; 7 bases line up with TRBD1. Germline CDR1 reads DFQATT; CDR2 reads SNEGSKA (reference sequence). The V segment lost 0 bases and the J segment 2 bases; nucleotides outside the gene matches: 4. The CDR3 loop spans 15 amino acids. The CDR3: CSARDEGGAYNEQFF. CDR3 nucleotide sequence: TGCAGTGCTAGAGATGAAGGGGGCGCCTACAATGAGCAGTTCTTC.